The present T cell receptor (beta chain) was sequenced within a study of blood T cell repertoires in COVID-19. Germline V lookup: CDR1 MNHNS, CDR2 SASEGT. The CDR3 is made up of 16 amino acids. V lost 4 bases and J lost 2, with 18 bases in between. Data came from immunoSEQ multiplex PCR; TCRdb stores just in-frame clones and leaves some out. The sample records 15,000 to 20,000 clones, around 84% being singletons. This receptor was obtained from a human donor with active COVID-19. The donor label of this sample is uncertain. The chain carries TRBV6-1 and TRBJ2-7, with D tentatively TRBD1 (6 bases). Sequencing was performed on peripheral blood. The chain's CDR3 is CASSANRDGGTYEQYF. CDR3 in DNA: TGTGCCAGCAGTGCTAACAGGGACGGTGGGACCTACGAGCAGTACTTC.